Listed here are 8 T cell receptor beta chains from one sample, sequenced in a study of T cells in Graves' hyperthyroidism and ophthalmopathy. RNA transcripts were the template for amplifying TCR beta CDR3 regions. The HTBI set primed first-round TCR CDR3 RT-PCR. MiXCR, run by TCRdb on the multiplex PCR reads, gives a single entry per CDR3 protein. The sample carries 400,000 or so distinct CDR3 sequences, around 15% recorded once. Input material: blood. All receptors derive from a woman between 55 and 75 years old with Graves' ophthalmopathy.

This clonotype has just a few counts. V gene TRBV9 combines with J gene TRBJ2-2; 7 nucleotides agree with TRBD2. V dropped 2 bases and J dropped 4; count of bases not matched to a gene: 5. This CDR3 contains 15 residues. Germline CDR1 and CDR2: SGDLS and YYNGEE. The CDR3 loop reads CASSVAGVATGELFF. The CDR3 coding sequence is TGTGCCAGCAGCGTGGCGGGAGTGGCCACCGGGGAGCTGTTTTTT.

J is TRBJ2-1 and V is TRBV14, with D hard to call. The CDR3 is 13 amino acids. Germline CDR1 and CDR2: SGHDN and FVKESK. Deletions cut 1 base from V and 8 bases from J, with 9 bases between. This CDR3 is CASSQGYGHEQFF. The CDR3, as DNA: TGTGCCAGCAGCCAAGGTTACGGTCATGAGCAGTTCTTC.

This clonotype was recorded many times. The chain couples TRBV7-3 to TRBJ2-6; no firm D call. V shed 1 base and J shed 0 bases, with 7 bases lying between them. CDR1 is SGHTA and CDR2 is FQGTGA in the germline V gene. CDR3 size: 16 residues. The CDR3 coding sequence is TGTGCCAGCAGCTTAATGGGCAGCTCTGGGGCCAACGTCCTGACTTTC. Translated, it gives CASSLMGSSGANVLTF.

This clonotype has ten or more counts. The chain joins TRBV12-3 or TRBV12-4 to TRBJ2-5; 11 nucleotides align to TRBD2. The CDR3 loop spans 13 amino acids. With 6 bases clipped from V and 4 bases from J, the junction kept 1 base outside the gene matches. The CDR3 is CASRGTSGETQYF. CDR3 sequence (DNA): TGTGCCAGCAGGGGGACTAGCGGAGAGACCCAGTACTTC.

The chain's CDR3 is CASSGPGEEQYF. The CDR3 DNA reads TGTGCCAGCAGCGGCCCAGGGGAGGAGCAGTACTTC. The V call is TRBV9, the J call TRBJ2-7; D is possibly TRBD1 (6 bases). From germline, CDR1 is SGDLS and CDR2 YYNGEE. V shed 3 bases and J shed 7 bases, with 11 bases lying between them. The length of the CDR3 is 12 residues.

In this sample, this clonotype turned up many times. DNA for the CDR3: TGTGCCAGCACTAGCGGGAGGGTCACAGATACGCAGTATTTT. Translated, it gives CASTSGRVTDTQYF. The gene calls are TRBV12-3 or TRBV12-4 and TRBJ2-3; 12 positions match TRBD2. The CDR3 runs 14 residues. J lost 2 bases, V lost 7 bases, and 1 base had no gene match.

A word on this clonotype: This may be a read error, as it is one base from a much larger clone. This chain connects TRBV7-9 to TRBJ2-7; D is unclear. CDR1 SEHNR and CDR2 FQNEAQ come from the germline V gene (reference sequence). There are 12 residues in the CDR3. DNA of the CDR3: TGTGCCAGCATCTTACCCCCCGAGGCGCAGTACTTC. Residues: CASILPPEAQYF.

The sample holds many counts of this clonotype. The V and J genes are TRBV20-1 and TRBJ2-1, with 10 bases lining up with TRBD1. The CDR3 totals 13 residues. Losses at the gene ends were 8 bases for V and 5 bases for J; bases not matched to a gene: 6. Germline CDR1 reads DFQATT; CDR2 reads SNEGSKA (reference sequence). The CDR3 spells CSPSGQGNNEQFF. As DNA, the CDR3 is TGCAGTCCCTCGGGACAGGGGAACAATGAGCAGTTCTTC.